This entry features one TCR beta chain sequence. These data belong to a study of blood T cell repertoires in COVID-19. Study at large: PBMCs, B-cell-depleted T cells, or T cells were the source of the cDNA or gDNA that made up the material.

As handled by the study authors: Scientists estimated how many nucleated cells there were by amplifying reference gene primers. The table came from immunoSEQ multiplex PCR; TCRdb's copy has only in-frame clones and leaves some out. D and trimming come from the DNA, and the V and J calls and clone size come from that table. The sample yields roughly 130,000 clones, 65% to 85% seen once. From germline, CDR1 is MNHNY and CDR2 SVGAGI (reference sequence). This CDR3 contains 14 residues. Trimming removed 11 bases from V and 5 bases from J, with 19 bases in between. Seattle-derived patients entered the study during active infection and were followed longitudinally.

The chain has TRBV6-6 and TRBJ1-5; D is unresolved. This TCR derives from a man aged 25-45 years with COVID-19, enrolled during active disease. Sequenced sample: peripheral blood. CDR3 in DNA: TGTGCCCCAAGGGCAGAAACTAGGTATCAGCCCCAGCATTTT. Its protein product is CAPRAETRYQPQHF.